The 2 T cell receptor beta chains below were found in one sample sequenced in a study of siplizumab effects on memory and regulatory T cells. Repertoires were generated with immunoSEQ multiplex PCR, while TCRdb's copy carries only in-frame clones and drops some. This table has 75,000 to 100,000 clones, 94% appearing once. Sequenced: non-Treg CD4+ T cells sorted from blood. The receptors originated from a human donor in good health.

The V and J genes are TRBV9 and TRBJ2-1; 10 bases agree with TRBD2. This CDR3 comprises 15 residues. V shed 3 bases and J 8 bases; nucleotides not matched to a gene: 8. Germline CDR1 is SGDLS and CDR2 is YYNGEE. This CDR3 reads CASSEPTSGSHEQFF. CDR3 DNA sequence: TGTGCCAGCAGCGAACCGACTAGCGGGTCGCATGAGCAGTTCTTC.

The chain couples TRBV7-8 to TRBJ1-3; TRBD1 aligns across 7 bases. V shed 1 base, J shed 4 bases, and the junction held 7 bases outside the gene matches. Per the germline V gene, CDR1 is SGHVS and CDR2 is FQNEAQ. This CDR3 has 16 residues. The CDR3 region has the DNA TGTGCCAGCAGCTTAGGACCCAGGGGGTTCGGAAACACCATATATTTT. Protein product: CASSLGPRGFGNTIYF.